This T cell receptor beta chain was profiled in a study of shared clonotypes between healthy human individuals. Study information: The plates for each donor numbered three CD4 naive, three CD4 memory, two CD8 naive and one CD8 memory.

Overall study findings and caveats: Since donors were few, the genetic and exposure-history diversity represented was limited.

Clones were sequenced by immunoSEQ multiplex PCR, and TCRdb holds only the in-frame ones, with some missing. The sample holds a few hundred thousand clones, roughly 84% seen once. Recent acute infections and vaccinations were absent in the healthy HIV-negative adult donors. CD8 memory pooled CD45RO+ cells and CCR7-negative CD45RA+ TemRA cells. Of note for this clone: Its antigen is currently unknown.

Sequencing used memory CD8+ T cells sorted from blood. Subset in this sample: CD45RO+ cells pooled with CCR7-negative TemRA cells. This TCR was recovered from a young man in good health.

CDR3 in amino acids: CASSPSGTRIDNEQFF. The CDR3 region has the DNA TGTGCCAGCAGCCCCTCCGGGACTAGGATTGACAATGAGCAGTTCTTC. The rearrangement joins TRBV7-9 to TRBJ2-1; 8 nucleotides align to TRBD2. V was pared by 5 bases and J by 5 bases, with 11 bases of the junction left unmatched. CDR3 length: 16 amino acids. In germline, CDR1 is SEHNR, CDR2 FQNEAQ (reference sequence).